These T cell receptor beta chains were read from a single sample in a study of blood T cell repertoires in COVID-19. Only in-frame clones appear in the TCRdb table, and some are missing; sequencing was by immunoSEQ multiplex PCR. In the table there are some 97,000 clones, roughly nine tenths of which are singletons. The sequencing input was peripheral blood. Receptors originate from a man in his 60s with acute or convalescent COVID-19. The CDR3 runs from the conserved cysteine through the conserved F or W. The D gene is left open where the match is weak. Size tells how often a clone was seen (once, few, many) or the class of an expanded clone, and some rows leave it out.

clone size	D gene	J gene	V gene	CDR3 DNA	CDR3 protein
.	TRBD2	TRBJ2-1	TRBV19	TGTGCCAGCTCTATCGGGACTAGCGGGAGTGATGAGCAGTTCTTC	CASSIGTSGSDEQFF
.	.	TRBJ1-1	TRBV6-5	TGTGCCAGCAGTTACTCCTGGCGGCCCTTCAACACTGAAGCTTTCTTT	CASSYSWRPFNTEAFF
.	.	TRBJ1-2	TRBV30	TGTGCCTCCGAATATGTCGGGGGGCTCTATGGCTACACCTTC	CASEYVGGLYGYTF
.	.	TRBJ2-1	TRBV9	TGTGCCAGCAGCGTAGCTGGAGGGCTCTCCTACAATGAGCAGTTCTTC	CASSVAGGLSYNEQFF
.	.	TRBJ1-2	TRBV27	TGTGCCAGCAGTTTAGGACCCGGGGAAGGCTACACCTTC	CASSLGPGEGYTF
.	TRBD1	TRBJ1-6	TRBV28	TGTGCCAGCAGTCTTGACAGGGCGCATTCACCCCTCCACTTT	CASSLDRAHSPLHF
.	.	TRBJ2-5	TRBV18	TGTGCCAGCTCACCTGAAGACTTCCAAGAGACCCAGTACTTC	CASSPEDFQETQYF
.	.	TRBJ2-1	TRBV12-3/TRBV12-4	TGTGCCAGCAGTTTACTAGCCTACAATGAGCAGTTCTTC	CASSLLAYNEQFF
.	.	TRBJ1-5	TRBV10-3	TGTGCCATCAGTGAGTCACCGGGGCCCCAGCATTTT	CAISESPGPQHF
.	.	TRBJ1-5	TRBV7-3	TGTGCCAGCAGCTTGTGGGGGGGCCCAACGCCCCAGCATTTT	CASSLWGGPTPQHF
.	.	TRBJ1-2	TRBV7-8	TGTGCCAGCAGCTTAGGTACAGGATCTAACTATGGCTACACCTTC	CASSLGTGSNYGYTF
.	.	TRBJ1-2	TRBV3-1/TRBV3-2	TGTGCCAGCAGCCAAGTTGGAGGGCTTCAGGGCTACACCTTC	CASSQVGGLQGYTF
.	TRBD1	TRBJ2-1	TRBV9	TGTGCCAGCAGCGTAACAGGGGGCACCTACAATGAGCAGTTCTTC	CASSVTGGTYNEQFF
.	TRBD2	TRBJ2-1	TRBV7-9	TGTGCCAGCAGCCCGTTAAGACTAGCGGGAGCATATGAGCAGTTCTTC	CASSPLRLAGAYEQFF
.	.	TRBJ2-2	TRBV19	TGTGCCAGTAGCACAGGGTACACCGGGGAGCTGTTTTTT	CASSTGYTGELFF
.	TRBD2	TRBJ2-2	TRBV9	TGTGCCAGCAGCGTAGCTGGACTAGCGTCGAACACCGGGGAGCTGTTTTTT	CASSVAGLASNTGELFF
.	TRBD1	TRBJ2-1	TRBV9	TGTGCCAGCGGTCGGACAGGTAGCTCCTACAATGAGCAGTTCTTC	CASGRTGSSYNEQFF
.	.	TRBJ1-2	TRBV9	TGTGCCAGCAGCGTAGTCCCAGGGGATAGCTACACCTTC	CASSVVPGDSYTF
.	TRBD1	TRBJ1-4	TRBV25-1	TGTGCCAGCAGAGGGACAGGGGGATACGAAAAACTGTTTTTT	CASRGTGGYEKLFF
.	.	TRBJ1-1	TRBV6-5	TGTGCCAGCAGAGATGGGGGGGAGAACACTGAAGCTTTCTTT	CASRDGGENTEAFF
.	.	TRBJ1-5	TRBV27	TGTGCCAGCAGTTTTCAGGGGTCGGGCAATCAGCCCCAGCATTTT	CASSFQGSGNQPQHF
.	TRBD2	TRBJ2-3	TRBV14	TGTGCCAGCAGCGATACACTAGCGGTCCTCACAGATACGCAGTATTTT	CASSDTLAVLTDTQYF
.	.	TRBJ1-2	TRBV6-5	TGTGCCAGCACTCCACGCAGGGCAACTCGGTATGGCTACACCTTC	CASTPRRATRYGYTF
.	TRBD2	TRBJ2-5	TRBV24-1	TGTGCCACCAGTGCCCCAGGGAGGGAAGAGACCCAGTACTTC	CATSAPGREETQYF
.	.	TRBJ2-7	TRBV11-2	TGTGCCAGCAGCCCGGGGACTCCCCACCAGTACTTC	CASSPGTPHQYF
.	TRBD1	TRBJ1-3	TRBV27	TGTGCCAGCGGGGCGGGGCAGGGGGTAAACACCATATATTTT	CASGAGQGVNTIYF
.	TRBD1	TRBJ1-4	TRBV19	TGTGCCAGTAGGAGAACAGGGGGCGAAAAACTGTTTTTT	CASRRTGGEKLFF
once	.	TRBJ2-2	TRBV13	TGTGCCAGCAGCCCCAGGACTACCTCGGAGGCCGGGGAGCTGTTTTTT	CASSPRTTSEAGELFF
.	TRBD1	TRBJ2-1	TRBV9	TGTGCCAGCAGCGCACGACAGGGGGTGGGTGAGCAGTTCTTC	CASSARQGVGEQFF
.	.	TRBJ1-5	TRBV4-2	TGTGCCAGCAGCCAAGATTTGGGGGACAAGAATCAGCCCCAGCATTTT	CASSQDLGDKNQPQHF
.	.	TRBJ1-1	TRBV3-1/TRBV3-2	TGTGCCAGCAGCCAAGTCCGGAACACTGAAGCTTTCTTT	CASSQVRNTEAFF
.	.	TRBJ2-3	TRBV28	TGTGCCAGCCTGGGGCCGCAGGCAAGCACAGATACGCAGTATTTT	CASLGPQASTDTQYF
.	TRBD1	TRBJ1-5	TRBV19	TGTGCCAGTAGTTCCGGGACAGTTAACGGCAATCAGCCCCAGCATTTT	CASSSGTVNGNQPQHF
.	TRBD2	TRBJ2-4	TRBV10-3	TGTGCCATCAGTGAACCCGGAAGCGGGAGAGGAAACATTCAGTACTTC	CAISEPGSGRGNIQYF
.	TRBD1	TRBJ2-1	TRBV10-2	TGCGCCAGCAGGGGGGACAGGGGAACAGGTGAGCAGTTCTTC	CASRGDRGTGEQFF
.	.	TRBJ1-5	TRBV9	TGTGCCAGCAGCGTAGGAGGGCAAGTCAATCAGCCCCAGCATTTT	CASSVGGQVNQPQHF
.	.	TRBJ1-5	TRBV19	TGTGCCAGTAGTCTAGCAGGGAATCAGCCCCAGCATTTT	CASSLAGNQPQHF
.	.	TRBJ2-3	TRBV9	TGTGCCAGCAGCGTAGACGGATCCCCCGGAGGAACAGATACGCAGTATTTT	CASSVDGSPGGTDTQYF
.	.	TRBJ2-3	TRBV7-2	TGTGCCAGCAGCCAACCGAAGGGGATTAGCACAGATACGCAGTATTTT	CASSQPKGISTDTQYF
.	.	TRBJ2-2	TRBV5-5	TGTGCCAGCAGCTGGGAGGCCACCGGGGAGCTGTTTTTT	CASSWEATGELFF
.	TRBD1	TRBJ1-1	TRBV28	TGTGCCAGCAGTCCGACAGGGGCTGATAGCACTGAAGCTTTCTTT	CASSPTGADSTEAFF